The rows below give T cell receptor beta chains drawn from one sample of a study of CD8+CD57+ T cells in acquired aplastic anemia. MiXCR, applied by TCRdb to the reads, yields one record per CDR3 protein. Among roughly 200,000 distinct CDR3 sequences listed, about 59% were seen once. Sequenced material: sorted CD4+, CD8+, or CD8+CD57+ T cells (not recorded which) from PBMCs. The receptors stem from a human donor in good health. Each CDR3 is given with its conserved first and last residue. D genes are given only for firm matches. Some rows have no size entry. The others give once, few or many, or a class for an expanded clone.

abundance: once; d_gene: .; j_gene: TRBJ1-4; v_gene: TRBV12-3/TRBV12-4; CDR3aa: CASSYASGTGFF; CDR3nt: TGTGCCAGCAGTTATGCGTCGGGGACGGGGTTTTTT
abundance: .; d_gene: TRBD1; j_gene: TRBJ2-7; v_gene: TRBV29-1; CDR3aa: CSVVGQGVTYEQYF; CDR3nt: TGCAGCGTTGTGGGACAGGGGGTGACCTACGAGCAGTACTTC
abundance: .; d_gene: .; j_gene: TRBJ2-5; v_gene: TRBV9; CDR3aa: CASSVGVSGSEWETQYF; CDR3nt: TGTGCCAGCAGCGTAGGGGTTAGCGGAAGCGAATGGGAGACCCAGTACTTC
abundance: few; d_gene: TRBD2; j_gene: TRBJ2-7; v_gene: TRBV12-3/TRBV12-4; CDR3aa: CASSRTSGGTYEQYF; CDR3nt: TGTGCCAGCAGCCGTACGAGCGGGGGGACCTACGAGCAGTACTTC
abundance: many; d_gene: .; j_gene: TRBJ2-5; v_gene: TRBV27; CDR3aa: CASSLGRRETQYF; CDR3nt: TGTGCCAGCAGTTTGGGACGGAGGGAGACCCAGTACTTC
abundance: .; d_gene: TRBD1; j_gene: TRBJ1-2; v_gene: TRBV14; CDR3aa: CASSQDRDSISRYTF; CDR3nt: TGTGCCAGCAGCCAAGACCGGGACAGCATATCGCGCTACACCTTC
abundance: .; d_gene: .; j_gene: TRBJ2-7; v_gene: TRBV7-9; CDR3aa: CASSSTDDLPQYF; CDR3nt: TGTGCCAGCAGCTCAACGGATGACCTACCGCAGTACTTC
abundance: .; d_gene: .; j_gene: TRBJ2-7; v_gene: TRBV2; CDR3aa: CASSGTPGLISYEQYF; CDR3nt: TGTGCCAGCAGTGGGACCCCCGGACTGATCTCCTACGAGCAGTACTTC
abundance: .; d_gene: .; j_gene: TRBJ1-2; v_gene: TRBV20-1; CDR3aa: CSARDRGGLGYTF; CDR3nt: TGCAGTGCTAGAGATCGGGGGGGGCTGGGCTACACCTTC
abundance: .; d_gene: .; j_gene: TRBJ2-7; v_gene: TRBV20-1; CDR3aa: CSARRPGVEQYF; CDR3nt: TGCAGTGCTAGACGCCCAGGGGTCGAGCAGTACTTC
abundance: few; d_gene: .; j_gene: TRBJ1-2; v_gene: TRBV20-1; CDR3aa: CSARVRINYGYTF; CDR3nt: TGCAGTGCTAGGGTCAGGATAAACTATGGCTACACCTTC
abundance: .; d_gene: .; j_gene: TRBJ2-5; v_gene: TRBV2; CDR3aa: CASSDSGETQYF; CDR3nt: TGTGCCAGCTCGGACAGTGGGGAGACCCAGTACTTC
abundance: many; d_gene: .; j_gene: TRBJ2-5; v_gene: TRBV5-1; CDR3aa: CASSLTTGYQETQYF; CDR3nt: TGCGCCAGCAGCTTGACCACAGGGTACCAAGAGACCCAGTACTTC
abundance: .; d_gene: .; j_gene: TRBJ2-3; v_gene: TRBV7-8; CDR3aa: CASSHRPRARDTQYF; CDR3nt: TGTGCCAGCAGCCATAGGCCGCGGGCTCGAGATACGCAGTATTTT
abundance: .; d_gene: .; j_gene: TRBJ2-3; v_gene: TRBV5-1; CDR3aa: CASSFGIGGTDTQYF; CDR3nt: TGCGCCAGCAGCTTCGGTATAGGCGGCACAGATACGCAGTATTTT
abundance: many; d_gene: TRBD1; j_gene: TRBJ2-3; v_gene: TRBV2; CDR3aa: CASKGTGATDTQYF; CDR3nt: TGTGCCAGCAAAGGGACAGGGGCCACAGATACGCAGTATTTT